The next 22 T cell receptor beta chains were all read from a single sample in a study of blood T cells in healthy people across ages. A second roughly 6 to 11 cycle PCR used barcoded and J-beta primers. TCRdb re-analysed the 5' RACE reads in MiXCR, keeping a single row per CDR3 protein. The table lists 1.5 million to 2 million distinct CDR3 sequences, 34% of them singletons. The sample comprised blood. The receptors were gathered from a woman aged 30 to 39 in good health.

V usage is TRBV6-2 or TRBV6-3 and J usage is TRBJ2-6; D unresolved. V was shortened by 2 bases and J by 2 bases, with 10 bases between the two germline ends. CDR3 size: 16 residues. Per the germline V gene, CDR1 is MNHEY and CDR2 is SVGEGT. CDR3 protein: CASSYVSQAGANVLTF. The CDR3 DNA sequence: TGTGCCAGCAGTTACGTATCCCAGGCTGGGGCCAACGTCCTGACTTTC.

The genes are TRBV6-1 and TRBJ2-1, with 9 positions matching TRBD2. The V and J ends lost 6 bases and 7 bases, in that order; junction bases with no gene match: 16. There are 17 residues in the CDR3. The germline CDR1 and CDR2 sequences are MNHNS and SASEGT. CDR3 DNA sequence: TGTGCCAGCAGGGACGGCCGGGGTGCGGGAGGGCGTAATGAGCAGTTCTTC. Protein: CASRDGRGAGGRNEQFF.

A remark on this clonotype: Since no conserved phenylalanine or tryptophan closes the CDR3, a read error is the likely cause. The V gene is TRBV20-1, the J gene TRBJ2-7, with a weak D call TRBD1 (6 bases). The germline V and J ends were trimmed by 5 bases and 6 bases, with 17 bases remaining between them. There are 13 residues in the CDR3. Germline V CDR1 and CDR2: DFQATT, SNEGSKA (reference sequence). The CDR3, as DNA: TGCAGTGCTCCTGGGACATTGTTGTTCGAGCAGTACTTA. This translates into CSAPGTLLFEQYL.

The chain has TRBV28 and TRBJ2-7, with unresolved D. Between the trimmed V and J ends, which lost 5 bases and 6 bases, there was a span of 5 bases. Germline V gene sequence: CDR1 MDHEN, CDR2 SYDVKM. The CDR3 has 10 amino acids. CDR3 DNA sequence: TGTGCCAGCAGTGGCTCCGAGCAGTACTTC. Translation gives CASSGSEQYF.

This clonotype was counted at least ten times. The rearrangement uses TRBV30 and TRBJ1-1; 9 bases align to TRBD1. CDR3 size: 12 residues. Germline assignment: CDR1 GTSNPN and CDR2 SVGIG (reference sequence). V gave up 1 base and J gave up 11 bases; unmatched junction bases: 5. In DNA form, the CDR3 reads TGTGCCTGGAGTGGACAGGGGGGAGACGCTTTCTTT. Its translation is CAWSGQGGDAFF.

This clonotype has more than one count but fewer than ten. The chain has TRBV11-2 and TRBJ2-7; 8 bases map to TRBD1. Losses at the gene ends were 8 bases for V and 7 bases for J; bases not matched to a gene: 10. Germline V gene data show CDR1 as SGHAT and CDR2 as FQNNGV. This CDR3 spans 13 amino acids. CDR3 bases: TGTGCCAGCGGGGGGACAGGCCTTATGGAGCAGTACTTC. Its translation: CASGGTGLMEQYF.

The gene calls are TRBV11-1 and TRBJ2-7; tentatively, D is TRBD2 (5 bases). The germline V gene encodes CDR1 SGHAT and CDR2 FQDESV (reference sequence). The germline V and J ends were trimmed by 4 bases and 6 bases, with 13 bases remaining between them. The CDR3 totals 13 residues. DNA of the CDR3: TGTGCCAGCAGCTCGGACTCCTCTGGCGAGCAGTACTTC. Its protein is CASSSDSSGEQYF.

The chain links TRBV7-9 to TRBJ1-3; 9 bases agree with TRBD1. Germline V gene data show CDR1 as SEHNR and CDR2 as FQNEAQ (reference sequence). Trimming removed 1 base from V and 3 bases from J; junction bases left unmatched: 4. This CDR3 is built from 16 residues. As DNA, the CDR3 is TGTGCCAGCAGCTTAGGATGGACAGGGGATGGAAACACCATATATTTT. Translation: CASSLGWTGDGNTIYF.

The rearrangement uses TRBV18 and TRBJ2-3; no clear D gene. V was pared by 3 bases and J by 0 bases, with 10 bases between. Germline CDR1 KGHSH, CDR2 LQKENI. The CDR3 sequence is 15 residues long. In DNA, the CDR3 is TGTGCCAGCTCACCGGCCGGACGGAGCACAGATACGCAGTATTTT. Its protein is CASSPAGRSTDTQYF.

V gene TRBV7-3 combines with J gene TRBJ2-7, with 8 nucleotides matching TRBD1. Germline values: CDR1 SGHTA, CDR2 FQGTGA. CDR3 size: 13 residues. The V and J ends lost 6 bases and 6 bases, in that order; junction bases with no gene match: 7. Here the CDR3 DNA reads TGTGCCAGCAGTGGCGGACAGGGTTCCGAGCAGTACTTC. Translation: CASSGGQGSEQYF.

The CDR3 spells CASSHLQGILYNEQFF. In DNA form, the CDR3 reads TGCGCCAGCAGCCACCTACAGGGGATACTTTACAATGAGCAGTTCTTC. The chain employs TRBV4-1 and TRBJ2-1; 7 bases map to TRBD1. Germline loops: CDR1 MGHRA, CDR2 YSYEKL. The J segment lost 4 bases and the V segment lost 3 bases, leaving 9 bases of the junction unmatched. This CDR3 contains 16 residues.

This clonotype was counted a few times. This rearrangement joins TRBV6-1 to TRBJ2-4; 11 bases map to TRBD2. Per germline, CDR1 MNHNS and CDR2 SASEGT. CDR3 length: 13 residues. The ends lost 7 bases at V and 7 bases at J; junction bases unmatched: 3. Written as DNA, the CDR3 is TGTGCCAGCACCCCTAGCGGGAGGAACATTCAGTACTTC. Its translation: CASTPSGRNIQYF.

This rearrangement joins TRBV2 to TRBJ2-3, with D maybe TRBD2 (6 bases). The length of the CDR3 is 16 residues. With 1 base removed from V and 6 bases from J, the gap between germline ends came to 17 bases. Germline lookup yields CDR1 SNHLY and CDR2 FYNNEI. CDR3 bases: TGTGCCAGCAGTGAAGTGGTTAGCGGAGTCCAGGATACGCAGTATTTT. Its protein product is CASSEVVSGVQDTQYF.

The chain couples TRBV6-1 to TRBJ2-7; 11 bases agree with TRBD1. Germline V CDR1 and CDR2: MNHNS, SASEGT. The ends lost 7 bases at V and 3 bases at J; junction bases unmatched: 17. The CDR3 length is 18 residues. The CDR3 nucleotides are TGTGCCAGCAACGGACTCCCGTGGGGGACAGGGGGAATCTACGAGCAGTACTTC. Encoded protein: CASNGLPWGTGGIYEQYF.

This clonotype was counted a few times. The V gene is TRBV5-1, the J gene TRBJ1-2; D unresolved. This CDR3 is 15 amino acids long. The germline V gene encodes CDR1 SGHRS and CDR2 YFSETQ. Trimming pared 0 bases from V and 8 bases from J, leaving 17 bases between. The CDR3 spells CASSLGFWLPYGYTF. The CDR3 DNA follows: TGCGCCAGCAGCTTGGGTTTTTGGCTTCCGTACGGCTACACCTTC.

V and J are TRBV28 and TRBJ1-2, with D perhaps TRBD1 (5 bases). The CDR3 covers 16 residues. CDR1 MDHEN and CDR2 SYDVKM come from the germline V gene. The V end lost 5 bases, the J end lost 6 bases, and 22 bases lay between the germline ends. In nucleotides, the CDR3 is TGTGCCAGCAGTCCGGGGGGACGGGGGAGGTTTGATGGCTACACCTTC. Translation: CASSPGGRGRFDGYTF.

The genes are TRBV5-1 and TRBJ2-1; 8 nucleotides agree with TRBD2. The germline CDR1 and CDR2 sequences are SGHRS and YFSETQ. V shed 4 bases, J shed 7 bases, and the junction held 13 bases outside the gene matches. The CDR3 sequence is 16 residues long. The CDR3: CASSPGWLAGANEQFF. CDR3 in DNA: TGCGCCAGCAGCCCCGGATGGCTAGCGGGCGCTAATGAGCAGTTCTTC. The whole variable domain, filled in from reference TRBV5-1 and TRBJ2-1, reads KAGVTQTPRYLIKTRGQQVTLSCSPISGHRSVSWYQQTPGQGLQFLFEYFSETQRNKGNFPGRFSGRQFSNSRSEMNVSTLELGDSALYLCASSPGWLAGANEQFFGPGTRLTVL.

This clonotype has only a few counts. The CDR3 reads CASSYSGQTGYTF. In DNA form, the CDR3 reads TGTGCCAGCAGTTACTCTGGACAGACGGGCTACACCTTC. The chain joins TRBV12-3 or TRBV12-4 to TRBJ1-2; tentative D call: TRBD1 (6 bases). The V end was cut by 4 bases, the J end by 8 bases, with 14 bases between. The CDR3 totals 13 residues.

This chain uses TRBV1 with TRBJ2-1. TRBV1 is shown as a pseudogene. The CDR3 contains 17 residues. Written as DNA, the CDR3 is TGCACCAGTATTACCTTGGGGTTACCATGGGAACGCGATGAGCAGTTCTTC. It specifies CTSITLGLPWERDEQFF.

Note on this clonotype: At one end the junction does not follow the germline gene, possibly because of a read error. The chain has TRBV6-1 and TRBJ1-5; 7 nucleotides match TRBD1. This CDR3 spans 16 amino acids. Germline V CDR1 and CDR2: MNHNS, SASEGT. CDR3 loop: CASSNYQGVSSQPQHF. The CDR3 DNA reads TGTGCCAGCAGTAATTACCAGGGGGTAAGCAGTCAGCCCCAGCATTTT.

For this clonotype: One junction end disagrees with the germline gene, perhaps due to a read error. The chain uses TRBV4-2 and TRBJ2-5, with 7 bases lining up with TRBD2. This CDR3 has 14 residues. Germline lookup yields CDR1 LGHNA and CDR2 YNFKEQ. The CDR3 DNA reads as TGTGCCAGCAGCCAAGCGGGGAGGGGAGAGCCCCAGTACTTC. Its protein product is CASSQAGRGEPQYF.

The table lists this clonotype with many counts. This chain uses TRBV20-1 with TRBJ2-3, with 13 bases aligning to TRBD2. This CDR3 region has 13 residues. Losses at the gene ends were 6 bases for V and 5 bases for J; bases not matched to a gene: 2. The germline V gene has CDR1 DFQATT and CDR2 SNEGSKA (reference sequence). For the CDR3, the DNA is TGCAGTGCGCGGACTAGCGGGAGAGATACGCAGTATTTT. Encoded protein: CSARTSGRDTQYF.